The TCR beta chain described here comes from a study of OX40 agonist ivuxolimab in advanced cancers. Profiling relied on immunoSEQ multiplex PCR, and the TCRdb table lists in-frame clones only, not all of them. The sample consists of about 76,000 clones, approximately 80% of them appearing once. The CDR3 is made up of 14 amino acids. The V end was cut by 5 bases, the J end by 1 base, with 13 bases between. Germline-derived CDR1 and CDR2 are SQVTM and ANQGSEA. The rearrangement uses TRBV29-1 and TRBJ2-3, with D possibly matching TRBD2 (6 bases). The source was CD4+ or CD8+ T cells sorted from blood, collected in a trial of the OX40 agonist ivuxolimab. The clonotype was recovered from an adult with an advanced solid tumor such as melanoma, head and neck, liver or kidney cancer. CDR3 bases: TGCAGCGTTCAATGGGCGGGACGCACAGATACGCAGTATTTT. Encoded protein: CSVQWAGRTDTQYF.